One sample yielded the 18 T cell receptor beta chains listed below, sequenced in a study of post-analysis software for immune sequencing data. Points from the study as a whole: TRBV5-6, TRBV5-1 and TRBV20-1 were among four or five TRBV segments more frequent in patients than controls.

No antigen has been assigned to these receptors. Tagging with unique molecular identifiers was a feature of the TCR beta cDNA libraries. Using its own MiXCR run on the PCR reads, TCRdb lists one record per CDR3 protein. Here the sample spans about 430,000 distinct CDR3 sequences, about 40% being singletons. The specimen was blood. These receptors were taken from a girl aged 2 to 9 with multiple sclerosis.

A word on this clonotype: A read error may explain this, as a much larger clone is one base away. The gene calls are TRBV5-1 and TRBJ2-3; D remains ambiguous. There are 14 residues in the CDR3. Germline V gene lookup returns CDR1 SGHRS and CDR2 YFSETQ. The ends were cut back, 1 base at V and 3 bases at J, with 9 bases in the middle. CDR3 amino acids: CASSLIGETDTQYF. CDR3 bases: TGCGCCAGCAGCTTGATTGGCGAGACAGATACGCAGTATTTT. Drawing the rest from reference TRBV5-1 and TRBJ2-3, the complete variable domain is KAGVTQTPRYLIKTRGQQVTLSCSPISGHRSVSWYQQTPGQGLQFLFEYFSETQRNKGNFPGRFSGRQFSNSRSEMNVSTLELGDSALYLCASSLIGETDTQYFGPGTRLTVL.

V is TRBV7-2 and J is TRBJ2-3; tentative D call: TRBD2 (5 bases). Germline CDR1 SGHTA, CDR2 FQGNSA. V was shortened by 1 base and J by 5 bases, with 10 bases between the two germline ends. The CDR3 runs to 14 residues. The CDR3 spells CASSLVTGLDTQYF. The CDR3 DNA sequence: TGTGCCAGCAGCTTAGTAACGGGGTTAGATACGCAGTATTTT.

The J gene is TRBJ2-7, the V gene TRBV10-3; TRBD2 is a possible D gene (5 bases). The V gene lost 2 bases and the J gene lost 5 bases, with 13 bases spanning the gap. The CDR3 sequence is 14 residues long. Germline loops: CDR1 ENHRY, CDR2 SYGVKD. DNA for the CDR3: TGTGCCATCAGTGAGACGGGGTATGGCGACGAGCAGTACTTC. Translated, it gives CAISETGYGDEQYF.

The table lists this clonotype with a few counts. J is TRBJ2-3 and V is TRBV29-1, with 7 nucleotides matching TRBD1. Per the germline V gene, CDR1 is SQVTM and CDR2 is ANQGSEA. V shed 7 bases, J shed 4 bases, and the junction held 5 bases outside the gene matches. This CDR3 has 12 residues. The CDR3 DNA reads TGCAGCGGTACTACAGGGGCAGATACGCAGTATTTT. It translates to CSGTTGADTQYF.

The chain couples TRBV5-6 to TRBJ2-2; TRBD2 might be the D (5 bases). This CDR3 contains 14 residues. The ends were cut back, 2 bases at V and 3 bases at J, with 8 bases in the middle. Germline V gene lookup returns CDR1 SGHDT and CDR2 YYEEEE. DNA for the CDR3: TGTGCCAGCAGCTTCGGGGATTACACCGGGGAGCTGTTTTTT. Translated, it gives CASSFGDYTGELFF.

The J gene is TRBJ2-5, the V gene TRBV7-6, with 7 positions matching TRBD2. Germline CDR1 is SGHVS and CDR2 is FNYEAQ. V trimming: 4 bases; J trimming: 2 bases; junction bases outside the gene matches: 7. The CDR3 has 15 amino acids. In nucleotides, the CDR3 is TGTGCCAGCAGCTATGGCTCTAGCGGACAAGAGACCCAGTACTTC. This encodes CASSYGSSGQETQYF.

The J gene is TRBJ1-1, the V gene TRBV20-1; possibly TRBD1 for D (5 bases). There are 13 residues in the CDR3. V lost 1 base to trimming and J lost 1 base, with 7 bases between them. Looked up from germline, CDR1 is DFQATT and CDR2 is SNEGSKA (reference sequence). DNA of the CDR3: TGCAGTGCTAGAGGAGGGGCGAACACTGAAGCTTTCTTT. Translated: CSARGGANTEAFF.

The chain has TRBV29-1 and TRBJ2-7; 7 nucleotides line up with TRBD2. V gave up 5 bases and J gave up 1 base; unmatched junction bases: 8. In germline, CDR1 is SQVTM, CDR2 ANQGSEA. The CDR3 spans 14 residues. CDR3 DNA sequence: TGCAGCGTTAGGAGCGGGAAGGGGTCCTACGAGCAGTACTTC. This sequence encodes CSVRSGKGSYEQYF.

V gene TRBV7-6 combines with J gene TRBJ2-1; TRBD2 is a possible D gene (5 bases). The CDR3 loop spans 16 amino acids. Trimming stripped 0 bases from V and 8 bases from J, with 17 bases between. Germline V gene lookup returns CDR1 SGHVS and CDR2 FNYEAQ. The CDR3 protein is CASSLALMDVRDEQFF. In DNA form, the CDR3 reads TGTGCCAGCAGCTTAGCGCTTATGGACGTGAGGGATGAGCAGTTCTTC.

This chain uses TRBV7-2 with TRBJ2-1; 10 bases are a match to TRBD2. The CDR3 loop spans 16 amino acids. The J segment lost 9 bases and the V segment lost 4 bases, leaving 12 bases of the junction unmatched. Germline V gives CDR1 SGHTA, CDR2 FQGNSA. CDR3: CASSYPSGRALREQFF. The CDR3 region has the DNA TGTGCCAGCAGCTACCCGAGCGGGAGGGCCCTGCGTGAGCAGTTCTTC.

This clonotype showed up just a few times. This chain uses TRBV20-1 with TRBJ1-5; no clear D. Trimming cost V 5 bases and J 7 bases, with 12 bases left between them. Germline CDR1 reads DFQATT; CDR2 reads SNEGSKA (reference sequence). This CDR3 has 12 amino acids. The CDR3 DNA reads as TGCAGTGCTGTCTCGTATGGGCAGCCCCAGCATTTT. It translates to CSAVSYGQPQHF.

The chain joins TRBV4-2 to TRBJ2-3; the D gene could be TRBD1 or TRBD2 (5 bases each). The CDR3 is 16 amino acids. Looked up from germline, CDR1 is LGHNA and CDR2 is YNFKEQ. Trimming stripped 0 bases from V and 6 bases from J, with 16 bases between. The CDR3 DNA reads TGTGCCAGCAGCCAAGATCGGGGCGACGGGTCGGATACGCAGTATTTT. This codes for CASSQDRGDGSDTQYF.

The chain couples TRBV7-2 to TRBJ2-5; D unresolved. Germline V gene data show CDR1 as SGHTA and CDR2 as FQGNSA. V was trimmed by 1 base and J by 5 bases, leaving 8 bases between them. The CDR3 length is 13 residues. The CDR3 protein is CASSLVEGETQYF. CDR3 DNA sequence: TGTGCCAGCAGCTTAGTGGAAGGGGAGACCCAGTACTTC.

This clonotype was found many times. The rearrangement joins TRBV12-3 or TRBV12-4 to TRBJ1-2; D not resolved. The CDR3 consists of 15 residues. Trimming took off 1 base at V and 8 bases at J, with 17 bases between the two ends. The CDR3, as DNA: TGTGCCAGCAGTTTAGTTCCCGGGAGCAGATGGGGCTACACCTTC. It encodes CASSLVPGSRWGYTF.

The chain has TRBV7-2 and TRBJ2-4; 8 bases are a match to TRBD1. Germline-derived CDR1 and CDR2 are SGHTA and FQGNSA. This CDR3 has 18 amino acids. J was trimmed by 0 bases and V by 5 bases; bases with no gene match: 12. CDR3 DNA: TGTGCCAGCAGCCCCAACTCCGGACAGGGCCTAGCCAAAAACATTCAGTACTTC. This gives the protein CASSPNSGQGLAKNIQYF.

Of note for this clonotype: Being one base from a much bigger clone, this may be a read error. The V gene is TRBV12-3 or TRBV12-4, the J gene TRBJ2-7; D might be TRBD1 (6 bases). The CDR3 covers 13 residues. V dropped 10 bases and J dropped 6 bases, with 19 bases sitting between them. CDR3 nucleotides: TGTGCCACCAAGGAGCCAGGGGACATCGAGCAGTACTTC. Translated, it gives CATKEPGDIEQYF.

The chain uses TRBV5-1 and TRBJ1-2; TRBD1 might be the D (6 bases). Trimming took off 0 bases at V and 7 bases at J, with 16 bases between the two ends. This CDR3 contains 15 residues. CDR1 SGHRS and CDR2 YFSETQ come from the germline V gene. CDR3 residues: CASSLGYSGGSGYTF. As DNA, the CDR3 is TGCGCCAGCAGCTTGGGGTATAGCGGGGGCTCTGGCTACACCTTC.

The chain has TRBV10-3 and TRBJ1-6, with 7 bases aligning to TRBD1. Germline loops: CDR1 ENHRY, CDR2 SYGVKD. The CDR3 extends over 16 amino acids. V trimming: 4 bases; J trimming: 9 bases; junction bases outside the gene matches: 12. The CDR3 DNA sequence: TGTGCCATCAGTGGGGTAAAAGGGGGCGCAGGTTCACCCCTCCACTTT. It translates to CAISGVKGGAGSPLHF.